Shown below are 27 T cell receptor beta chains from a single sample sequenced in a study of CXCR3-negative and CXCR3-positive naive CD8 T cells. It was by 5' RACE with UMI labels that the TRB cDNA libraries were prepared. After re-calling the 5' RACE reads, TCRdb lists one entry per CDR3 protein, DNA absent. Its listing shows fewer than 55,000 distinct CDR3 sequences. What was sequenced was naive CXCR3- CD8+ T cells from blood. Subset indicated: CD45RO-CCR7+CD27+CD95- naive CD8+ T cells lacking CXCR3 (TNR3-). The source of these receptors is a human donor in good health. Some clones in this sample may be carry-over from other donors' samples.

This sequence joins TRBV6-5 and TRBJ2-2; TCRdb outputs TRBD1, but without DNA this stays unchecked. The CDR3 spans 12 residues. Germline V CDR1 and CDR2: MNHEY, SVGAGI. This CDR3 is CASEGAPGELFF.

The chain has TRBV6-5 and TRBJ2-5; the D call of TRBD2 rests on TCRdb alone, since no DNA is present to check it. The CDR3 consists of 14 residues. Germline CDR1 reads MNHEY; CDR2 reads SVGAGI. This chain's CDR3 is CASSMTSGLETQYF.

The gene calls are TRBV7-9 and TRBJ2-2. This CDR3 comprises 15 residues. In germline, CDR1 is SEHNR, CDR2 FQNEAQ (reference sequence). CDR3 region: CASSLETANTGELFF.

The chain links TRBV29-1 to TRBJ2-7. CDR3 length: 13 amino acids. CDR1 and CDR2 from the germline V gene are SQVTM and ANQGSEA. This CDR3 reads CSVEDPGAYEQYF.

The chain uses TRBV7-9 and TRBJ2-3; TCRdb's assignment of TRBD1 cannot be checked, as there is no DNA. Germline loops: CDR1 SEHNR, CDR2 FQNEAQ (reference sequence). CDR3 length: 13 residues. The CDR3 sequence is CASSLPGDVTQYF.

CDR3 in amino acids: CASSVPITGSNTGELFF. The chain recombines TRBV9 with TRBJ2-2; TCRdb indicates TRBD1, and absent DNA this call remains unverified. Germline CDR1 SGDLS, CDR2 YYNGEE. The CDR3 is 17 residues long.

The rearrangement links TRBV20-1 to TRBJ2-7; TCRdb indicates TRBD2, and absent DNA this call remains unverified. Germline CDR1 and CDR2: DFQATT and SNEGSKA (reference sequence). This CDR3 has 14 residues. This CDR3 reads CSAPHEGRSYEQYF.

The V call is TRBV23-1, the J call TRBJ2-7; TCRdb designates TRBD1, a call that cannot be tested without DNA. Being an ORF, TRBV23-1 has a function that is uncertain. The length of the CDR3 is 18 residues. CDR3 sequence: CASSSGQGNPSPDYEQYF.

The gene calls are TRBV6-2 or TRBV6-3 and TRBJ1-6. Germline V CDR1 and CDR2: MNHEY, SVGEGT. The CDR3 has 14 amino acids. The CDR3 loop reads CASSYEGPYSPLHF.

This sequence joins TRBV27 and TRBJ2-1; TCRdb returns TRBD1, unconfirmable since there is no DNA. The CDR3 totals 17 residues. In germline, CDR1 is MNHEY, CDR2 SMNVEV (reference sequence). The CDR3 region is CASSLTAGQTSYNEQFF.

This rearrangement joins TRBV28 to TRBJ2-7; TCRdb proposes TRBD2, but this gene call is untestable without DNA. The CDR3 consists of 15 residues. CDR1 MDHEN and CDR2 SYDVKM come from the germline V gene. The CDR3 reads CASSPSGTSRYEQYF.

This rearrangement joins TRBV7-9 to TRBJ2-7; TCRdb names TRBD1, which stays unverified in the absence of DNA. Looked up from germline, CDR1 is SEHNR and CDR2 is FQNEAQ (reference sequence). This CDR3 has 12 residues. CDR3 sequence: CASSPGGTEQYF.

The chain carries TRBV6-5 and TRBJ2-7. Germline V CDR1 and CDR2: MNHEY, SVGAGI. This CDR3 has 12 residues. This CDR3 is CASRDGSYEQYF.

Here the CDR3 reads CASSPGPANEQYF. The chain combines TRBV28 with TRBJ2-7; TCRdb reports TRBD2, a call that lacks DNA to check it against. Per germline, CDR1 MDHEN and CDR2 SYDVKM. CDR3 size: 13 residues.

The chain is built from TRBV28 and TRBJ2-5. The germline V gene has CDR1 MDHEN and CDR2 SYDVKM. The CDR3 sequence is 14 residues long. CDR3 sequence reads: CASSLVAVQETQYF.

The rearrangement links TRBV15 to TRBJ2-1; the D call of TRBD2 rests on TCRdb alone, since no DNA is present to check it. In germline, CDR1 is LNHNV, CDR2 YYDKDF (reference sequence). CDR3 length equals 13 residues. This CDR3 reads CATSRDVEGEQFF.

By frequency, this clonotype is medium-sized. The chain carries TRBV30 and TRBJ2-3; TCRdb reports TRBD1, a call that lacks DNA to check it against. The CDR3 covers 14 residues. In germline, CDR1 is GTSNPN, CDR2 SVGIG (reference sequence). The chain's CDR3 is CAWSVSFGGDTQYF.

The genes are TRBV20-1 and TRBJ1-2. Germline loops: CDR1 DFQATT, CDR2 SNEGSKA (reference sequence). The CDR3 has 13 amino acids. The CDR3 region is CSADWRSDYGYTF.

The CDR3 loop reads CASSGGTGWELFF. V is TRBV11-2 and J is TRBJ1-4; TCRdb picks TRBD1, but there is no DNA to check that call. The germline V gene encodes CDR1 SGHAT and CDR2 FQNNGV. This CDR3 region has 13 residues.

The genes are TRBV5-6 and TRBJ2-1; as DNA is missing, the TRBD2 call by TCRdb cannot be tested. The CDR3 has 15 residues. Germline CDR1 reads SGHDT; CDR2 reads YYEEEE. The CDR3 protein is CASSWGTSGRDEQFF.

J is TRBJ1-3 and V is TRBV19. The CDR3 contains 13 residues. Per germline, CDR1 LNHDA and CDR2 SQIVND (reference sequence). CDR3 sequence: CASTGDYGNTIYF.

The chain joins TRBV6-2 or TRBV6-3 to TRBJ2-7; the TCRdb D gene call, TRBD1, has no DNA to confirm it. The length of the CDR3 is 13 residues. Germline-derived CDR1 and CDR2 are MNHEY and SVGEGT. CDR3 protein: CASSGTGRYEQYF.

This sequence joins TRBV10-3 and TRBJ2-1; checking the TCRdb D call of TRBD1 is not possible without DNA. The V gene's germline CDR1 is ENHRY and CDR2 SYGVKD. The CDR3 sequence is 14 residues long. The CDR3 here is CAIRDQGQSNEQFF.

V gene TRBV6-6 combines with J gene TRBJ2-3; TCRdb returns TRBD1, unconfirmable since there is no DNA. Germline CDR1 reads MNHNY; CDR2 reads SVGAGI (reference sequence). This CDR3 contains 16 residues. CDR3 residues: CASGTGGYLSTDTQYF.

The chain employs TRBV19 and TRBJ1-1; there is no DNA to check the TCRdb D call of TRBD1. Germline V gives CDR1 LNHDA, CDR2 SQIVND (reference sequence). The CDR3 is 16 residues long. CDR3: CASSIDLDRPNTEAFF.

The gene calls are TRBV6-2 or TRBV6-3 and TRBJ2-1; TCRdb's D call, TRBD2, is unchecked because there is no DNA. The CDR3 is 13 amino acids. Germline V gene sequence: CDR1 MNHEY, CDR2 SVGEGT. The CDR3 loop reads CASSYPREYEQFF.

The J gene is TRBJ2-1, the V gene TRBV7-8. This CDR3 comprises 12 residues. CDR1 is SGHVS and CDR2 is FQNEAQ in the germline V gene. CDR3 amino acids: CASSLDRSEQFF. Full variable domain (outside the CDR3, taken from reference TRBV7-8 and TRBJ2-1): GAGVSQSPRYKVAKRGQDVALRCDPISGHVSLFWYQQALGQGPEFLTYFQNEAQLDKSGLPSDRFFAERPEGSVSTLKIQRTQQEDSAVYLCASSLDRSEQFFGPGTRLTVL.